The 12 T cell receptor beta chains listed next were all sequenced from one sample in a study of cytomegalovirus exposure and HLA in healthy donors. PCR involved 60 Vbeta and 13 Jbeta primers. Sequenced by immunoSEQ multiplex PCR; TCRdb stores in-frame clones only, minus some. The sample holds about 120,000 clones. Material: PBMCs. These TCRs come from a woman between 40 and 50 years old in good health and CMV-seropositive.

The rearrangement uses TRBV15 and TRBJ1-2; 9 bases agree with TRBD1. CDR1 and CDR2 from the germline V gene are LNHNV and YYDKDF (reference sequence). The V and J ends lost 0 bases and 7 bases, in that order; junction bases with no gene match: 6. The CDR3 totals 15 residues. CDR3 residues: CATSRDWTGVSGYTF. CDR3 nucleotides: TGTGCCACCAGCAGAGATTGGACAGGGGTGTCTGGCTACACCTTC.

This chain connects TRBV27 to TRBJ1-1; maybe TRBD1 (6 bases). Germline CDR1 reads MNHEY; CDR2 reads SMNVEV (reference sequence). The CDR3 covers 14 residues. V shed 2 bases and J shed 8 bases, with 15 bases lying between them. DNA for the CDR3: TGTGCCAGCAGTTTAGTTGGGGGCTTGGCCGAAGCTTTCTTT. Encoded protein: CASSLVGGLAEAFF.

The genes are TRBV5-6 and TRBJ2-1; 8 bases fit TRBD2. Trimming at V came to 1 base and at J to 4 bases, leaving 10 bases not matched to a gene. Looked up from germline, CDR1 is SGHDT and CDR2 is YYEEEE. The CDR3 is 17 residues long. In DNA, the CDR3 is TGTGCCAGCAGCTTGAAACGGGAGGGCCACTGGTACAATGAGCAGTTCTTC. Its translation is CASSLKREGHWYNEQFF.

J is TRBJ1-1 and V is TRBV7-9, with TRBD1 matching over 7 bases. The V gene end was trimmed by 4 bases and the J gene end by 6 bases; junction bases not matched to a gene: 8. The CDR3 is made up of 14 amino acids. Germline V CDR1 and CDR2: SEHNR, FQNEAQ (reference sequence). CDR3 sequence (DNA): TGTGCCAGCAGCTCCCGACAGGGAAACGCTGAAGCTTTCTTT. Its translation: CASSSRQGNAEAFF.

As DNA, the CDR3 is TGTGCCAGCAGTCCTTCGGTTGGAAACACCATATATTTT. It specifies CASSPSVGNTIYF. This rearrangement joins TRBV6-5 to TRBJ1-3; no clear D gene. Germline V gene lookup returns CDR1 MNHEY and CDR2 SVGAGI. The CDR3 contains 13 residues. V was pared by 5 bases and J by 3 bases, with 8 bases between.

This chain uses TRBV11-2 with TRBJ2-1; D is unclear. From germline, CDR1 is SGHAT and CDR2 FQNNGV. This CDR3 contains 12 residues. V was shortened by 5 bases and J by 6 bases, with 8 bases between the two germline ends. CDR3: CASSRGSNEQFF. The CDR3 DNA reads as TGTGCCAGCAGCCGAGGTAGCAATGAGCAGTTCTTC. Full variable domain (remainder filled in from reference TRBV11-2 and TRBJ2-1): EAGVAQSPRYKIIEKRQSVAFWCNPISGHATLYWYQQILGQGPKLLIQFQNNGVVDDSQLPKDRFSAERLKGVDSTLKIQPAKLEDSAVYLCASSRGSNEQFFGPGTRLTVL.

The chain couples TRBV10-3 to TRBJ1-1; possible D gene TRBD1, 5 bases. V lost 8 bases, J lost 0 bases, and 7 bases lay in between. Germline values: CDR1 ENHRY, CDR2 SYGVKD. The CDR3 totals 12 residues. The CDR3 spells CAIEGVNTEAFF. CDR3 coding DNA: TGTGCCATCGAAGGGGTGAACACTGAAGCTTTCTTT.

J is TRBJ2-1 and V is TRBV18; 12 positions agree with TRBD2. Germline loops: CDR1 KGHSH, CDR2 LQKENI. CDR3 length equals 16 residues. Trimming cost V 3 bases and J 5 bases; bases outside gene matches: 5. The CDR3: CASSPGRTSGNNEQFF. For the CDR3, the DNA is TGTGCCAGCTCACCGGGTCGGACTAGCGGGAACAATGAGCAGTTCTTC.

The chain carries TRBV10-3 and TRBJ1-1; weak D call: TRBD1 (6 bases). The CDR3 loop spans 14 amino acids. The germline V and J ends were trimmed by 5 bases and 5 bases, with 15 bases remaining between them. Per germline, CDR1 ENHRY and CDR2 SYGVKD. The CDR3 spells CAISLTGTGTEAFF. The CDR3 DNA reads TGTGCCATCAGTCTGACAGGAACGGGGACTGAAGCTTTCTTT.

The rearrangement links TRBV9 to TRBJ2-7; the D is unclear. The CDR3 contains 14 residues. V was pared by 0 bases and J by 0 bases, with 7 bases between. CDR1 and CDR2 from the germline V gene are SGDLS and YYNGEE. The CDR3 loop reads CASSVGGSSYEQYF. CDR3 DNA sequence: TGTGCCAGCAGCGTAGGCGGCAGCTCCTACGAGCAGTACTTC.

Here the CDR3 DNA reads TGTGCCACCAGCCAAGGGAGGATCGGGCAGCGCACTGAAGCTTTCTTT. Translating gives CATSQGRIGQRTEAFF. The gene calls are TRBV15 and TRBJ1-1; D call uncertain. V was clipped by 5 bases and J by 4 bases, with 20 bases between them. There are 16 residues in the CDR3. The germline V gene has CDR1 LNHNV and CDR2 YYDKDF (reference sequence).

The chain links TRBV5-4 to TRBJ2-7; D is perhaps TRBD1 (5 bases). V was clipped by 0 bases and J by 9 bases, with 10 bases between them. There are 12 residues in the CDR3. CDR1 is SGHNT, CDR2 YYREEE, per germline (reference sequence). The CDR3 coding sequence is TGTGCCAGCAGCTTGGGCCAGGGATGGCAGTACTTC. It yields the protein CASSLGQGWQYF.